Below, one TCR beta chain is given with its context. Its specificity is unknown. This sample was taken from a study of cytomegalovirus exposure and HLA in healthy donors. Study information: A prior study identified over 100 million unique TCR beta sequences from 150 million to 200 million T cells. Study-level findings and limits: The classifier, whose performance was assessed in both the original and validation cohorts, reportedly diagnosed cytomegalovirus status with high specificity and sensitivity.

PCR employed 60 Vbeta and 13 Jbeta primers. Per the original data handling: In a later analysis, of some 80 million unique beta chains, roughly 10 million appeared in at least two donors. Profiled with immunoSEQ multiplex PCR; TCRdb holds only in-frame clones, not every one. V and J calls and clone size follow that table, whereas D and trimming were derived from the DNA. The sample lists some 180,000 clones, 79% occurring once. CDR1 and CDR2 from the germline V gene are SGHNT and YENEEA. V gave up 0 bases and J gave up 3 bases; unmatched junction bases: 8. This CDR3 is 18 amino acids long. The rearrangement links TRBV11-3 to TRBJ2-1; 10 bases align to TRBD2. The sequence was obtained from a woman aged 25 to 39 in good health and CMV-seropositive. Material for sequencing was PBMCs. The CDR3 region has the DNA TGTGCCAGCAGCTTAGATATCGTCGGGACTAGCGACTACAATGAGCAGTTCTTC. It specifies CASSLDIVGTSDYNEQFF.